The 15 T cell receptor beta chains reported below all come from one sample, sequenced in a study of cytomegalovirus exposure and HLA in healthy donors. The PCR ran on 60 Vbeta and 13 Jbeta primers. Clones were sequenced by immunoSEQ multiplex PCR, and TCRdb holds only the in-frame ones, with some missing. The sample consists of 87,000 or so clones, approximately 7.1% of them appearing once. Sequenced input: PBMCs. Receptors originate from a man aged 45-65 years in good health and CMV-seronegative.

This clone was counted a few times. V gene TRBV2 combines with J gene TRBJ2-7; D might be TRBD2 (6 bases). Germline CDR1 is SNHLY and CDR2 is FYNNEI. V gave up 4 bases and J gave up 7 bases, with 23 bases separating them. The CDR3 is 16 residues long. CDR3 sequence reads: CASSGITRVTAGEQYF. In nucleotides, the CDR3 is TGTGCCAGCAGTGGGATAACCAGGGTAACTGCGGGAGAGCAGTACTTC. The whole variable domain, filled in from reference TRBV2 and TRBJ2-7, reads EPEVTQTPSHQVTQMGQEVILRCVPISNHLYFYWYRQILGQKVEFLVSFYNNEISEKSEIFDDQFSVERPDGSNFTLKIRSTKLEDSAMYFCASSGITRVTAGEQYFGPGTRLTVT.

The V call is TRBV19, the J call TRBJ2-5; 9 nucleotides align to TRBD2. CDR3 length: 13 residues. The ends lost 3 bases at V and 4 bases at J; junction bases unmatched: 0. Germline V gives CDR1 LNHDA, CDR2 SQIVND (reference sequence). The CDR3 nucleotides read TGTGCCAGTAGTATGGGACTAGCAGAGACCCAGTACTTC. Amino acids: CASSMGLAETQYF.

This clone showed up just a few times. V and J are TRBV7-9 and TRBJ2-1, with 7 positions matching TRBD2. Germline CDR1 reads SEHNR; CDR2 reads FQNEAQ (reference sequence). The CDR3 loop spans 14 amino acids. V trimming: 8 bases; J trimming: 3 bases; junction bases outside the gene matches: 7. CDR3 nucleotide sequence: TGTGCCAGCCAGCTGGCGGGGGTCTACAATGAGCAGTTCTTC. It specifies CASQLAGVYNEQFF.

Here the CDR3 DNA reads TGTGCCAGCAGCTTGAGGGCTAGCACAGATACGCAGTATTTT. Translating it yields CASSLRASTDTQYF. The gene calls are TRBV11-2 and TRBJ2-3, with a weak D call TRBD2 (5 bases). CDR3 length equals 14 residues. Germline-derived CDR1 and CDR2 are SGHAT and FQNNGV. Trimming shortened V by 3 bases and J by 0 bases, and 7 bases separated the two germline ends. Variable domain in full (rest from reference TRBV11-2 and TRBJ2-3): EAGVAQSPRYKIIEKRQSVAFWCNPISGHATLYWYQQILGQGPKLLIQFQNNGVVDDSQLPKDRFSAERLKGVDSTLKIQPAKLEDSAVYLCASSLRASTDTQYFGPGTRLTVL.

This CDR3 is CASSLSGGISTDTQYF. The CDR3, as DNA: TGTGCCAGCAGTTTATCGGGAGGGATTAGCACAGATACGCAGTATTTT. V and J are TRBV27 and TRBJ2-3; TRBD2 matches 7 bases. The length of the CDR3 is 16 residues. The V and J ends lost 0 bases and 0 bases, in that order; junction bases with no gene match: 3. Germline CDR1 reads MNHEY; CDR2 reads SMNVEV (reference sequence).

This clone has only a few counts. The chain links TRBV6-1 to TRBJ1-2; D is possibly TRBD1 (5 bases). The CDR3 spans 14 residues. Trimming took 2 bases from V and 4 from J, leaving 11 bases between them. CDR1 and CDR2 (germline): MNHNS, SASEGT. Here the CDR3 reads CASSELGQSYGYTF. The CDR3 DNA is TGTGCCAGCAGTGAATTGGGGCAGAGCTATGGCTACACCTTC.

This clone was seen more than once but under ten times. J is TRBJ1-1 and V is TRBV2, with D possibly TRBD1 on 6 matching bases. Trimming took off 5 bases at V and 1 base at J, with 17 bases between the two ends. From germline, CDR1 is SNHLY and CDR2 FYNNEI. The CDR3 runs 16 residues. CDR3 nucleotides: TGTGCCAGCAGTAGGGACACCCTAGACTGGAACACTGAAGCTTTCTTT. Protein product: CASSRDTLDWNTEAFF.

This sequence joins TRBV10-3 and TRBJ1-1; 8 bases are a match to TRBD1. The germline CDR1 and CDR2 sequences are ENHRY and SYGVKD. The CDR3 is made up of 13 amino acids. V was clipped by 6 bases and J by 5 bases; unmatched bases: 5. CDR3 loop: CAIRQGEGTEAFF. For the CDR3, the DNA is TGTGCCATCAGACAGGGGGAAGGGACTGAAGCTTTCTTT.

This rearrangement joins TRBV7-8 to TRBJ1-1; D call uncertain. Germline V gene lookup returns CDR1 SGHVS and CDR2 FQNEAQ. This CDR3 spans 15 amino acids. The germline V and J ends were trimmed by 1 base and 0 bases, with 9 bases remaining between them. The CDR3 bases are TGTGCCAGCAGCTTAGGGGCCGGAATGAACACTGAAGCTTTCTTT. Its protein is CASSLGAGMNTEAFF.

The chain recombines TRBV30 with TRBJ2-7; the match to TRBD2 covers 9 bases. The ends lost 2 bases at V and 6 bases at J; junction bases unmatched: 11. The germline V gene has CDR1 GTSNPN and CDR2 SVGIG (reference sequence). The CDR3 covers 15 residues. The CDR3 spells CAWSPPGLTSGEQYF. The DNA of the CDR3 is TGTGCCTGGAGTCCTCCGGGACTGACTAGCGGCGAGCAGTACTTC.

This clone showed up just a few times. The genes are TRBV29-1 and TRBJ2-1, with TRBD1 identical over 12 bases. The CDR3 has 16 residues. CDR1 is SQVTM, CDR2 ANQGSEA, per germline. J lost 4 bases, V lost 7 bases, and 11 bases had no gene match. CDR3 protein: CSAGGQGAVAYNEQFF. Here the CDR3 DNA reads TGCAGCGCGGGGGGACAGGGGGCAGTTGCGTACAATGAGCAGTTCTTC.

In this sample, this clone turned up a few times. The genes are TRBV19 and TRBJ1-4; 9 bases align to TRBD1. CDR1 is LNHDA, CDR2 SQIVND, per germline (reference sequence). J lost 1 base, V lost 4 bases, and 7 bases had no gene match. The CDR3 loop spans 17 amino acids. Here the CDR3 DNA reads TGTGCCAGTAGTACTCCGGGACAGGGACTAACTAATGAAAAACTGTTTTTT. Protein: CASSTPGQGLTNEKLFF.

This clone was seen only a few times. The chain employs TRBV5-4 and TRBJ2-7; 9 nucleotides match TRBD1. The CDR3 covers 14 residues. After removal of 4 bases from V and 3 bases from J, the junction contained 5 bases not matched to a gene. CDR1 and CDR2 (germline): SGHNT, YYREEE (reference sequence). The CDR3 here is CASSKDRGSYEQYF. The CDR3 nucleotides are TGTGCCAGCAGCAAGGACAGGGGAAGCTACGAGCAGTACTTC.

The chain carries TRBV6-1 and TRBJ1-5, with no clear D. This CDR3 has 14 amino acids. V was trimmed by 0 bases and J by 8 bases, leaving 11 bases between them. CDR1 is MNHNS and CDR2 is SASEGT in the germline V gene. The CDR3 DNA follows: TGTGCCAGCAGTGAAGCGGCTTCGAGGGAGCCCCAGCATTTT. This codes for CASSEAASREPQHF.

The sample holds a few counts of this clone. The chain uses TRBV7-6 and TRBJ1-4, with D possibly TRBD1 on 6 matching bases. The germline gives CDR1 SGHVS, CDR2 FNYEAQ. This CDR3 has 19 residues. Deletions cut 5 bases from V and 0 bases from J, with 22 bases between. The CDR3 DNA is TGTGCCAGCAGCCCACTCCCAGGACAGTCCTTTGCAACTAATGAAAAACTGTTTTTT. As protein: CASSPLPGQSFATNEKLFF. The full variable domain, completed using reference TRBV7-6 and TRBJ1-4, is GAGVSQSPRYKVTKRGQDVALRCDPISGHVSLYWYRQALGQGPEFLTYFNYEAQQDKSGLPNDRFSAERPEGSISTLTIQRTEQRDSAMYRCASSPLPGQSFATNEKLFFGSGTQLSVL.